These T cell receptor beta chains were read from a single sample in a study of blood T cell repertoires in COVID-19. Data came from immunoSEQ multiplex PCR; TCRdb stores just in-frame clones and leaves some out. The sample has 200,000 to 250,000 clones, 70% to 90% seen once. Sequenced sample: peripheral blood. Every receptor here comes from a woman in her 30s who had recovered from COVID-19. Each CDR3 is given with its conserved first and last residue. Each record gives: D gene, clone size, V gene, J gene, CDR3 DNA, CDR3 protein. The D gene is left open where the match is weak. Clone size appears in some rows only: once, few, many, or a class for an expanded clone.

TRBD1	NA	TRBV14	TRBJ2-7	TGTGCCAGCAGCCCCCCCCGGACAGGAGACTTGAACGAGCAGTACTTC	CASSPPRTGDLNEQYF
NA	NA	TRBV5-1	TRBJ1-6	TGCGCCAGCAGCTTGGGCGAGACAGGCTATAATTCACCCCTCCACTTT	CASSLGETGYNSPLHF
TRBD2	NA	TRBV5-3	TRBJ2-3	TGTGCCAGAAGCCTCCCTGGCGGGGGGGGCACAGATACGCAGTATTTT	CARSLPGGGGTDTQYF
NA	NA	TRBV3-1/TRBV3-2	TRBJ2-1	TGTGCCAGCAGCCAAGTACTACCTTACAATGAGCAGTTCTTC	CASSQVLPYNEQFF
NA	few	TRBV29-1	TRBJ1-5	TGCAGCGTTACGGACAACAATCAGCCCCAGCATTTT	CSVTDNNQPQHF
NA	NA	TRBV7-6	TRBJ2-6	TGTGCCAGCAGTAGATTGCCCTCTGGGGCCAACGTCCTGACTTTC	CASSRLPSGANVLTF
TRBD1	NA	TRBV29-1	TRBJ1-1	TGCAGCGTTCGGGACAGCCGTTTTTCTCCTTTCTTT	CSVRDSRFSPFF
TRBD2	NA	TRBV9	TRBJ2-1	TGTGCCAGCAGCGCCTCTTCTGCCGGGACTAGTCTGTTCTTC	CASSASSAGTSLFF
NA	NA	TRBV7-9	TRBJ1-1	TGTGCCAGCTGCCACGAGTCCACTGAAGCTTTCTTT	CASCHESTEAFF
TRBD1	NA	TRBV20-1	TRBJ1-2	TGCAGTGCTAGTCCCTCCGGGACAGGATATGGCTACACCTTC	CSASPSGTGYGYTF
NA	NA	TRBV19	TRBJ1-2	TGTGCCAGTAGTGGGGTCGGCAGGGCAACCTATGGCTACACCTTC	CASSGVGRATYGYTF
NA	NA	TRBV6-4	TRBJ2-3	TGTGCCAGCAGCACGGGACAAGGCACAGATACGCAGTATTTT	CASSTGQGTDTQYF
NA	NA	TRBV30	TRBJ2-2	TGTGCCTGGAGCCTCGGGGCCGGGGAGCTGTTTTTT	CAWSLGAGELFF
NA	NA	TRBV29-1	TRBJ1-5	TGCAGCGTCTCGGAGGGGTACAATCAGCCCCAGCATTTT	CSVSEGYNQPQHF
NA	NA	TRBV6-6	TRBJ2-7	TGTGCCAGCAGTAGCCGGGACTTACTCTACGAGCAGTACTTC	CASSSRDLLYEQYF
TRBD2	NA	TRBV14	TRBJ2-1	TGTGCCAGCAGCCTAGGCCGGAAAAAAATCACAGCGGGGGGTTCCGTCTCCTACAATGAGCAGTTCTTC	CASSLGRKKITAGGSVSYNEQFF
TRBD2	NA	TRBV24-1	TRBJ2-1	TGTGCCACGTCTACTAGCGGGGGGACCTCCTACAATGAGCAGTTCTTC	CATSTSGGTSYNEQFF
NA	NA	TRBV6-6	TRBJ1-4	TGTGCCAGCAGCCGAAACCCCCCCAGCAGGGGATTCACTAATGAAAAACTGTTTTTT	CASSRNPPSRGFTNEKLFF
NA	NA	TRBV19	TRBJ2-2	TGTGCCAGTATCACGTGGGGGGGCGTTGTCACCGGGGAGCTGTTTTTT	CASITWGGVVTGELFF
NA	once	TRBV7-3	TRBJ2-7	TGTGCCAGCAGCTTCGACAGGACGGGGGAGCAGTACTTC	CASSFDRTGEQYF
NA	NA	TRBV27	TRBJ2-1	TGTGCCAGCAGTTGGGCTGGCTCCTACAATGAGCAGTTCTTC	CASSWAGSYNEQFF
NA	NA	TRBV5-1	TRBJ2-2	TGCGCCAGCAGCTCGGGGGTTCCGGGCGGGGAGCTGTTTTTT	CASSSGVPGGELFF
NA	NA	TRBV7-2	TRBJ2-3	TGTGCCAGCAGCACAGGGTTTTCCACAGATACGCAGTATTTT	CASSTGFSTDTQYF
NA	once	TRBV19	TRBJ1-1	TGTGCCAGTAGTATGGCGGGGGCGGCTGAAGCTTTCTTT	CASSMAGAAEAFF
NA	once	TRBV7-2	TRBJ2-5	TGTGCCAGCAGCGCCCGACACTTCCCTGAAAGAGAGACCCAGTACTTC	CASSARHFPERETQYF
NA	NA	TRBV27	TRBJ2-4	TGTGCCAGCAGTCCTCGGACAGAAAAAAACATTCAGTACTTC	CASSPRTEKNIQYF
NA	NA	TRBV11-2	TRBJ2-7	TGTGCCAGCAGCTTAGGTGCAGGGCCCTCCTACGAGCAGTACTTC	CASSLGAGPSYEQYF
TRBD1	NA	TRBV9	TRBJ1-2	TGTGCCAGCAGCGCGGGGACAGGGGGAAGGAGTAACTATGGCTACACCTTC	CASSAGTGGRSNYGYTF
TRBD1	NA	TRBV15	TRBJ2-7	TGTGCCACCAGCAGAGGCACCGGGACAGGGACTTCTTACGAGCAGTACTTC	CATSRGTGTGTSYEQYF
TRBD1	NA	TRBV19	TRBJ1-1	TGTGCCAGTAGTATACCGGGACAGGGGGGCACTGAAGCTTTCTTT	CASSIPGQGGTEAFF
NA	NA	TRBV5-6	TRBJ1-2	TGTGCCAGCAGCTTGGTTGGCGGCAGGGTTACCTATGGCTACACCTTC	CASSLVGGRVTYGYTF
NA	NA	TRBV30	TRBJ1-6	TGTGCCTGGAGTGTAGGGCCAGGGTTTAATTCACCCCTCCACTTT	CAWSVGPGFNSPLHF
TRBD2	NA	TRBV13	TRBJ2-3	TGTGCCAGCAGCTTACTAGCGGGGGGCCGCACAGATACGCAGTATTTT	CASSLLAGGRTDTQYF
NA	NA	TRBV5-1	TRBJ2-3	TGCGCCAGCAGCCCGGGCCCGTTGGGGGCGAGTACAGATACGCAGTATTTT	CASSPGPLGASTDTQYF
TRBD2	NA	TRBV7-6	TRBJ2-5	TGTGCCAGCAGCTTTTTCCCTAGCGGGGGACAAGAGACCCAGTACTTC	CASSFFPSGGQETQYF
TRBD1	once	TRBV6-2/TRBV6-3	TRBJ1-5	TGTGCCAGCAGTTATCCGCGACCGGGACAGGGGCTTTTTTTTCAGCCCCAGCATTTT	CASSYPRPGQGLFFQPQHF
TRBD2	NA	TRBV24-1	TRBJ2-5	TGTGCCACCAGTGATTTTTCTAGCGGGGGGGTGGAGACCCAGTACTTC	CATSDFSSGGVETQYF
NA	NA	TRBV27	TRBJ2-2	TGTGCCAGCAGTTTAGGCAGGGCTAGCGGGGAGCTGTTTTTT	CASSLGRASGELFF
TRBD2	NA	TRBV5-6	TRBJ2-2	TGTGCCAGCAGCCCACTGATTCGGCGGGGGGACTCCGGGGAGCTGTTTTTT	CASSPLIRRGDSGELFF
TRBD2	NA	TRBV2	TRBJ2-1	TGTGCCAGCGCGGGGGGGCTAGGGAATGAGCAGTTCTTC	CASAGGLGNEQFF
TRBD2	NA	TRBV10-2	TRBJ2-3	TGCGCCAGCAGTGACAGACTAGCGGGGGGCCGCACAGATACGCAGTATTTT	CASSDRLAGGRTDTQYF
NA	few	TRBV5-1	TRBJ2-1	TGCGCCAGCAGCTTGGGGCAGGGTCACCACAATGAGCAGTTCTTC	CASSLGQGHHNEQFF
TRBD1	NA	TRBV7-2	TRBJ2-1	TGTGCCAGCAGCTCGGGGACAGGGCAGTTCTTC	CASSSGTGQFF
TRBD1	NA	TRBV18	TRBJ1-3	TGTGCCAGCTCGCCTACCCCGGGACAGGGGGCCGGAAACACCATATATTTT	CASSPTPGQGAGNTIYF
NA	NA	TRBV6-1	TRBJ1-3	TGTGCCAGCAGTGAGGCCCCTAGCTCTGGAAACACCATATATTTT	CASSEAPSSGNTIYF
TRBD1	NA	TRBV7-9	TRBJ2-1	TGTGCCAGCAGCCCGCCCGGGACAGTAAATGAGCAGTTCTTC	CASSPPGTVNEQFF
TRBD1	NA	TRBV19	TRBJ2-1	TGTGCCAGTAGTGTCACACAGGGGGATGAGCAGTTCTTC	CASSVTQGDEQFF
NA	few	TRBV5-4	TRBJ1-3	TGTGCCAGCAGCTTAGACGCCGGGTCTGGAAACACCATATATTTT	CASSLDAGSGNTIYF
TRBD2	once	TRBV5-4	TRBJ2-1	TGTGCCACCTTTAGCGGGGGGCTCCACAATGAGCAGTTCTTC	CATFSGGLHNEQFF
TRBD1	NA	TRBV9	TRBJ1-5	TGTGCCAGCAGCGTAGGACAGGGCGGACAGCCCCAGCATTTT	CASSVGQGGQPQHF
NA	NA	TRBV11-2	TRBJ1-1	TGTGCCAGCAGCTTAGCTAGGTTTACTGAAGCTTTCTTT	CASSLARFTEAFF
TRBD1	once	TRBV30	TRBJ1-1	TGTGCCGGACTTGACAGGGGGCTGTCTTTCTTT	CAGLDRGLSFF
NA	NA	TRBV2	TRBJ1-2	TGTGCCAGCAGAGGTCAGGGTAACTATGGCTACACCTTC	CASRGQGNYGYTF
NA	NA	TRBV15	TRBJ2-6	TGTGCCACCAGCAGAGGACAGCTCTCTGGGGCCAACGTCCTGACTTTC	CATSRGQLSGANVLTF